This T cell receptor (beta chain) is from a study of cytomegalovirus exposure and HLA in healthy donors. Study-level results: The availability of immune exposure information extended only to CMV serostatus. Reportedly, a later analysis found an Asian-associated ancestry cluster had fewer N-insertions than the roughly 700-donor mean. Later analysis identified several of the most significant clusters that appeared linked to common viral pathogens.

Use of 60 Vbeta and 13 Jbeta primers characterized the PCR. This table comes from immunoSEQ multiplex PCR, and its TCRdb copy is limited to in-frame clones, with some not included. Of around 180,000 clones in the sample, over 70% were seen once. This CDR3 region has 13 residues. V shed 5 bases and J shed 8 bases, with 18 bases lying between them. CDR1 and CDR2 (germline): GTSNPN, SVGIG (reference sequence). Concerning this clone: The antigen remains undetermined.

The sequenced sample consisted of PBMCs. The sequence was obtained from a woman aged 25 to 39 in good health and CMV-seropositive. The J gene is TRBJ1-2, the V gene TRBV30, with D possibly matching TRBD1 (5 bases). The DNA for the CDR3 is TGTGCCTGGTCGCTAACGGGGGGTTTAGGCTACACCTTC. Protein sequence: CAWSLTGGLGYTF.